This T cell receptor beta chain was observed in a study of T cell responses to AZD1222 COVID-19 vaccine. Study conclusions and caveats: Repertoire sampling occurred only after the peak T cell response. The number of AZD1222 recipients seropositive at baseline was only five or six.

Concerning this clone: Its antigen is unidentified.

TCRdb's copy holds only in-frame clones and misses some; the assay was immunoSEQ multiplex PCR. This table holds approximately 140,000 clones, 90% to 95% found once. The sample in question was peripheral blood, obtained on day 0 of AZD1222 vaccination. This clonotype originated in an adult in good health.

In DNA, the CDR3 is TGTGCCAGCAGCAAAAGGGCAGGAAACACCATATATTTT. Its protein is CASSKRAGNTIYF. The chain carries TRBV3-1 (or the pseudogene TRBV3-2) and TRBJ1-3, with D unclear. V gave up 5 bases and J gave up 4 bases, with 9 bases separating them. CDR3 length: 13 amino acids. Germline V gene sequence: CDR1 LGHDT, CDR2 YNNKEL (reference sequence).